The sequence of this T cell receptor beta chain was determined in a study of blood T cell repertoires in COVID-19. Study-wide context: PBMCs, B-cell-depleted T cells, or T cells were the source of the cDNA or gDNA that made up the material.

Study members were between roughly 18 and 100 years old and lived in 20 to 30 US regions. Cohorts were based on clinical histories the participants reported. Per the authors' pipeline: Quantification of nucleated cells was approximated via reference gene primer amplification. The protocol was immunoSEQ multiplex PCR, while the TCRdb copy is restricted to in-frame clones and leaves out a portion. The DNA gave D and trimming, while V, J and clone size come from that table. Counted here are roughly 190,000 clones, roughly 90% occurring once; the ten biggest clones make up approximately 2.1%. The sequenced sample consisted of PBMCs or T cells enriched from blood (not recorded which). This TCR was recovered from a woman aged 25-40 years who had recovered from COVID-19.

DNA of the CDR3: TGTGCCAGCAGCTCCCCGAGCAGGGGCACTGAAGCTTTCTTT. Its translation is CASSSPSRGTEAFF. The chain uses TRBV7-2 and TRBJ1-1; D is possibly TRBD1 (6 bases). V was pared by 4 bases and J by 4 bases, with 13 bases between. This CDR3 is 14 amino acids long. CDR1 is SGHTA, CDR2 FQGNSA, per germline.